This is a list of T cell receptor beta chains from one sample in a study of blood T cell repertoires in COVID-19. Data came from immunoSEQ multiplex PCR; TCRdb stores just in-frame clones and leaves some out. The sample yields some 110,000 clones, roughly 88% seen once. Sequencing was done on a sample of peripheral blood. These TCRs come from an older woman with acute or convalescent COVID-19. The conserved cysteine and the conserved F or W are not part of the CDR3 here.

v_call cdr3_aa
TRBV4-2 ASSQVAGSNEQY
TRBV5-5 ASSSGQGGRTEAF
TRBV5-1 ASSLTPTADTEAF
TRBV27 ASSLLRGRVYEQY
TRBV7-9 ASSITGTSFEETQY
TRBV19 ASGTAQARETQY
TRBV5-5 ASSWNRGGEKLF
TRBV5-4 ASSLELSSYEQY
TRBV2 ASSVAGTNTGELF
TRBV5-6 ASSSGGVWQY
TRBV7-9 ASSPDRAKNEQY
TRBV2 ASSDRTVVYEQY
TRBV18 ASSLDSSREQF
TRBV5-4 ASSPGATNTEAF
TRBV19 ASSTSWTSGISYNEQF
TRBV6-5 ASTTGSSYEQY
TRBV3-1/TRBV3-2 ASSYQRGEQF
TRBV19 ATTGLSHAGELF
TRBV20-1 SAKAPGGQF
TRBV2 ASSGGGSGNTIY
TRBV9 ASSVVSGGTTDTQY
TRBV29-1 SVEDYGGFAGYT
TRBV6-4 ASSLDSMNTEAF
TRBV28 ASSLSGMNTEAF
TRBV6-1 ASSEAAPSSGANVLT
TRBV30 ACSGLAEYEQY
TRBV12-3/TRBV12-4 ASSFSGEQPQH
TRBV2 ASRTGADSPLH
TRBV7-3 ASSKGRGETQY
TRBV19 ASSMVGASNQPQH
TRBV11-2 ASSLRGFEDEQY
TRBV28 ASSRARGTEAF
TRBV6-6 ATTTGSSYNEQF
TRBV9 ASSVGGQPGETQY
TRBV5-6 ASSLNRDYGYT
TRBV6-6 ASSYSRWGGTEAF
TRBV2 ASSDKAGPYNEQF
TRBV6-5 ASKYLGNQPQH
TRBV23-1 ASSQSDQGAQPQH
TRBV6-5 ASSYSADTEAF
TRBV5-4 ASSLDNSLYGYT
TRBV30 AWMMTGNNEQF